The rows below give T cell receptor beta chains drawn from one sample of a study of cytomegalovirus exposure and HLA in healthy donors. Profiled with immunoSEQ multiplex PCR; TCRdb holds only in-frame clones, not every one. The top ten hold approximately 5.8% of the sample, which has roughly 78,000 clones, about 60% seen once. The sequenced sample consisted of PBMCs. These receptors were taken from a man aged 25 to 40 in good health and CMV-seropositive. The CDR3 runs from the conserved cysteine through the conserved F or W. Clone size is stated in some rows and not others, as once, few, many or a class when expanded.

v_call	j_call	clone_size	cdr3_aa
TRBV5-6	TRBJ1-5	few	CASSFGMGGLPNQPQHF
TRBV29-1	TRBJ2-3	NA	CSVGGLRGPNSGRAADTQYF
TRBV28	TRBJ2-7	NA	CASSTGQSYEQYF
TRBV6-1	TRBJ2-3	once	CASSEGTAVNTQYF
TRBV30	TRBJ2-1	NA	CAWRGEYGTREFF
TRBV5-6	TRBJ1-2	NA	CASSFGTGGNGYGYTF
TRBV11-2	TRBJ2-6	NA	CASSSQGAGANVLTF
TRBV19	NA	NA	CASSIVAGMTFYEQYF
TRBV19	TRBJ2-3	NA	CASELVGGATDTQYF
TRBV6-5	TRBJ2-7	NA	CASSNPRAGAYEQYF
TRBV27	TRBJ1-2	NA	CASGYRGAYGYTF
TRBV7-9	TRBJ1-1	NA	CASSFETEAFF
TRBV6-5	TRBJ1-1	NA	CASLTGVGMEAFF
TRBV7-2	TRBJ1-4	NA	CASSLTHGGEKLFF
TRBV18	TRBJ1-4	NA	CASSPRDSEKLFF
TRBV6-5	TRBJ2-7	NA	CASSSGMGSYEQYF
TRBV6-1	TRBJ2-3	NA	CASSEMDSARTDTQYF
TRBV19	TRBJ2-1	NA	CASTPGQGSNEQFF
TRBV5-1	TRBJ2-1	NA	CASSLLGGRLYNEQFF
TRBV6-5	TRBJ2-1	once	CASSYSAAGARNEQFF
TRBV2	TRBJ2-2	NA	CASMPRQENTGELFF
TRBV19	TRBJ1-1	NA	CASSILQGSPGCEAFF
TRBV13	TRBJ2-2	few	CASSDQWGTSTGELFF
TRBV2	TRBJ2-5	NA	CASSGTGQIQETQYF
TRBV7-9	TRBJ2-1	NA	CTSSFDAGLVNEQFF
TRBV11-2	TRBJ2-1	NA	CASSPFGGRAPNEQFF
TRBV2	TRBJ2-1	NA	CASGAGYNEQFF
TRBV11-2	TRBJ1-2	few	CASSLDTQGARGYTF
TRBV6-5	TRBJ2-7	NA	CASSSQRGIYEQYF
TRBV7-2	TRBJ2-2	NA	CASSSMGAGTGELFF
TRBV9	TRBJ2-2	once	CASGQGGTGELFF